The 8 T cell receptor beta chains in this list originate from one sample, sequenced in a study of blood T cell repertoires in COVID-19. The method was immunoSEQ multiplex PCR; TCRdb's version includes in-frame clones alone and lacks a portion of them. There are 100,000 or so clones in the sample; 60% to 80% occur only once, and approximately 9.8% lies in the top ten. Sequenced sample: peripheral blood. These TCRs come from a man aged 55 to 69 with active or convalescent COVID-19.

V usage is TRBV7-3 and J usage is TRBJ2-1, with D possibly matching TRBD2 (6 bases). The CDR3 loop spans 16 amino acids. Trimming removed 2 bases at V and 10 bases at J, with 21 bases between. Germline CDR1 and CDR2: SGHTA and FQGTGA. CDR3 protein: CASSLHRDSQLNEQFF. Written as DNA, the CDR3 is TGTGCCAGCAGCTTACACCGGGACTCCCAGTTGAACGAGCAGTTCTTC.

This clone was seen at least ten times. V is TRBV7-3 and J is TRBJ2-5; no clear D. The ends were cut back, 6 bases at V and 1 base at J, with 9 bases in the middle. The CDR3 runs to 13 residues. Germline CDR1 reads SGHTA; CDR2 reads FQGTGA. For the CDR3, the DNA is TGTGCCAGCAGTTTTGACTCCCAAGAGACCCAGTACTTC. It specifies CASSFDSQETQYF.

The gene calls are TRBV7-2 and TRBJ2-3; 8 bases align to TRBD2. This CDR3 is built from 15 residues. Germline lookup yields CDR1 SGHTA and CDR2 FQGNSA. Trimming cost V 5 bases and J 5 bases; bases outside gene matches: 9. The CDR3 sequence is CASSLGLAHGDTQYF. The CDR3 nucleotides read TGTGCCAGCAGCCTTGGACTAGCCCACGGAGATACGCAGTATTTT.

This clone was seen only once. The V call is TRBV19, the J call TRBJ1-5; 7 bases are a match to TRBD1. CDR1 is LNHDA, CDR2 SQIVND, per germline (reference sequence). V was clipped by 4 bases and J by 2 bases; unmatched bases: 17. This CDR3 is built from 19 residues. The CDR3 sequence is CASSSRTGRETPGNQPQHF. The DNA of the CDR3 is TGTGCCAGTAGTAGCAGGACAGGTCGGGAGACCCCAGGCAATCAGCCCCAGCATTTT.

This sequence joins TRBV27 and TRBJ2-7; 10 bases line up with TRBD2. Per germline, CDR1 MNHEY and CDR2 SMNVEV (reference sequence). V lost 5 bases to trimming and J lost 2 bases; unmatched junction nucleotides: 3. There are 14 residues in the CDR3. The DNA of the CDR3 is TGTGCCAGCAGTATAGCGGGAGGCCCCTACGAGCAGTACTTC. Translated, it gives CASSIAGGPYEQYF.

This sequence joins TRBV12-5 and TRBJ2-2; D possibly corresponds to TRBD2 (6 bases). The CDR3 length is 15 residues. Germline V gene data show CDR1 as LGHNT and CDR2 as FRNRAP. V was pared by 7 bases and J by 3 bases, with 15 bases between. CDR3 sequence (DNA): TGTGCTAGTGCCCCAGGAGGGTTACACACCGGGGAGCTGTTTTTT. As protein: CASAPGGLHTGELFF. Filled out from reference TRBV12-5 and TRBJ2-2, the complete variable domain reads DARVTQTPRHKVTEMGQEVTMRCQPILGHNTVFWYRQTMMQGLELLAYFRNRAPLDDSGMPKDRFSAEMPDATLATLKIQPSEPRDSAVYFCASAPGGLHTGELFFGEGSRLTVL.

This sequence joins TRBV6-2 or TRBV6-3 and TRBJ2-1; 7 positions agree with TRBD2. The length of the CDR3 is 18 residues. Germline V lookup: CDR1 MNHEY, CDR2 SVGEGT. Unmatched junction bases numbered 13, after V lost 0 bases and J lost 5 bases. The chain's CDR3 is CASSYSRVGGSVHNEQFF. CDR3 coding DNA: TGTGCCAGCAGTTACTCGAGGGTAGGCGGGAGTGTACACAATGAGCAGTTCTTC.

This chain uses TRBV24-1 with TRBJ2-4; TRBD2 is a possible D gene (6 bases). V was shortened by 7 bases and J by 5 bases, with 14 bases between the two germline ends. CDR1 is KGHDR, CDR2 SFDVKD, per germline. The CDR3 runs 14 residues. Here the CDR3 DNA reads TGTGCCACCAGCGATCCGGGAGTCCAAAACATTCAGTACTTC. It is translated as CATSDPGVQNIQYF.